The clone carrying this T cell receptor (beta chain) was counted only a few times. One entry per CDR3 protein, called by TCRdb with MiXCR from the RT-PCR reads. The table includes about 700,000 distinct CDR3 sequences, 12% to 15% detected once. Germline V gene sequence: CDR1 MNHEY, CDR2 SVGAGI. V lost 6 bases and J 4 bases, leaving 24 bases between the germline ends. The CDR3 spans 17 residues. The clonotype originates from a female donor in good health, serving as a healthy control. Input material: memory CD4+ T cells from blood. The V gene is TRBV6-5, the J gene TRBJ1-1; tentatively, D is TRBD1 (5 bases). Written as DNA, the CDR3 is TGTGCCAGCAGCCTACCTCCTACTAAAGGGGCGGGCACTGAAGCTTTCTTT. Translation: CASSLPPTKGAGTEAFF.